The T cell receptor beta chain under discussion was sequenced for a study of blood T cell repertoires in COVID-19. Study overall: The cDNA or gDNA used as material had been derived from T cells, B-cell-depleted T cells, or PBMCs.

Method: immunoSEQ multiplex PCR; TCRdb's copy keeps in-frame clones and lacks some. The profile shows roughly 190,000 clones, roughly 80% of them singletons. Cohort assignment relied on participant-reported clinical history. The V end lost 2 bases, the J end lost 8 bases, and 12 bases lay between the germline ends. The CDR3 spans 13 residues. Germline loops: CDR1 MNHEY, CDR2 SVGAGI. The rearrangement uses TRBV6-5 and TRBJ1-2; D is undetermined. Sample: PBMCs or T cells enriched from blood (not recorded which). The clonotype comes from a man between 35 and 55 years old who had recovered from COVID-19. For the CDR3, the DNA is TGTGCCAGCAGTTACGAGGGAACTAGGGGCTACACCTTC. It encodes CASSYEGTRGYTF.